The rows below give T cell receptor beta chains drawn from one sample of a study of breast tumors, draining lymph nodes, adjacent tissues. TCRdb reprocessed the multiplex PCR reads via MiXCR and lists one record per CDR3 protein. The sample has around 110,000 distinct CDR3 sequences, more than 25% seen once. The material sequenced was axillary lymph node tissue. These receptors were collected from a female donor with breast cancer. Some clones in this sample may be carry-over from other donors' samples. Both conserved end residues are trimmed from each CDR3. The order of the fields is V gene, CDR3 protein.

V gene: TRBV6-4
CDR3 protein: ASRAGGAQY

V gene: TRBV30
CDR3 protein: AWSYTDTQY

V gene: TRBV3-1
CDR3 protein: ASSRQYEQY

V gene: TRBV7-2
CDR3 protein: ASSLALAGGGVQY

V gene: TRBV24-1
CDR3 protein: ATSDRRQGVGTQY

V gene: TRBV4-2
CDR3 protein: ASSQGSGGGTDTQY

V gene: TRBV29-1
CDR3 protein: SVVPGAYNEQF

V gene: TRBV6-5
CDR3 protein: ASSDRTGNEKLF

V gene: TRBV19
CDR3 protein: ASTKTGNQPQH

V gene: TRBV20-1
CDR3 protein: SAVGSGTGAFNEQF

V gene: TRBV9
CDR3 protein: ASSDTGAPGELF

V gene: TRBV5-6
CDR3 protein: ASSLNNRAYEQY

V gene: TRBV12-3/TRBV12-4
CDR3 protein: ASSLRDRASSGGYT

V gene: TRBV7-3
CDR3 protein: ASSLRASRGDNEQF

V gene: TRBV5-8
CDR3 protein: ASSFGTSGRAGADTQY

V gene: TRBV6-6
CDR3 protein: ASSRGYTEAF

V gene: TRBV20-1
CDR3 protein: SAPTGARVNEQY

V gene: TRBV5-1
CDR3 protein: ASSLQQGRDTQY

V gene: TRBV11-2
CDR3 protein: ASSLHGAGGQETQY

V gene: TRBV5-1
CDR3 protein: ASSLTSGGTLSSYNEQF

V gene: TRBV15
CDR3 protein: ASGLGEREGPQH

V gene: TRBV5-1
CDR3 protein: ASGGTSVYEQY

V gene: TRBV19
CDR3 protein: ASSMGRPDSPLH

V gene: TRBV9
CDR3 protein: ASSVEQGNSPLH

V gene: TRBV19
CDR3 protein: ASSSSRGKKTQH

V gene: TRBV20-1
CDR3 protein: SVVQGSPYEQY

V gene: TRBV20-1
CDR3 protein: SPRTSGRVALYTQY

V gene: TRBV25-1
CDR3 protein: ASSEGDGNNSPLH

V gene: TRBV2
CDR3 protein: ASRPLTGGRNTGELF

V gene: TRBV2
CDR3 protein: ASSSTSGSYEQY

V gene: TRBV20-1
CDR3 protein: SANRAGGQATQY

V gene: TRBV3-1
CDR3 protein: ASSQDSTGREQY

V gene: TRBV9
CDR3 protein: ASSVGKNTEAF

V gene: TRBV19
CDR3 protein: ASSIGGQFYGYT

V gene: TRBV5-1
CDR3 protein: ASSLAPPRGTNEKLF

V gene: TRBV7-3
CDR3 protein: ASSPRGGDTEAF

V gene: TRBV20-1
CDR3 protein: SARDLDYNEQF

V gene: TRBV19
CDR3 protein: ASSTDRGLTDTQY

V gene: TRBV20-1
CDR3 protein: SAAGLMNTEAF

V gene: TRBV20-1
CDR3 protein: SARVQSGGGYNEQF

V gene: TRBV19
CDR3 protein: ASSPSGTSGGASGANVLT

V gene: TRBV4-3
CDR3 protein: ASSQATGIWGYT

V gene: TRBV20-1
CDR3 protein: SARLPGTVYGYT

V gene: TRBV12-3/TRBV12-4
CDR3 protein: ASSLSWGGTYEQY

V gene: TRBV6-2/TRBV6-3
CDR3 protein: ASSYRSYNEQF

V gene: TRBV10-2
CDR3 protein: ASSSGRLAGDGETQY

V gene: TRBV5-1
CDR3 protein: ASSFPNGTGVRSTYEQY

V gene: TRBV7-2
CDR3 protein: ASSPHRGGGTQY

V gene: TRBV11-2
CDR3 protein: ASSLVVGESYEQY

V gene: TRBV5-4
CDR3 protein: ASSSKGTGGIEAF

V gene: TRBV18
CDR3 protein: ASSPSGTVNEQF

V gene: TRBV19
CDR3 protein: ASSIRDPYGYT

V gene: TRBV30
CDR3 protein: AWTSGNSGANVLT

V gene: TRBV4-3
CDR3 protein: ASSQDETWDGYT

V gene: TRBV6-5
CDR3 protein: ASRKKVYQPLF

V gene: TRBV9
CDR3 protein: ASSAGAGRETQY

V gene: TRBV5-6
CDR3 protein: ASSLQGYSETQY